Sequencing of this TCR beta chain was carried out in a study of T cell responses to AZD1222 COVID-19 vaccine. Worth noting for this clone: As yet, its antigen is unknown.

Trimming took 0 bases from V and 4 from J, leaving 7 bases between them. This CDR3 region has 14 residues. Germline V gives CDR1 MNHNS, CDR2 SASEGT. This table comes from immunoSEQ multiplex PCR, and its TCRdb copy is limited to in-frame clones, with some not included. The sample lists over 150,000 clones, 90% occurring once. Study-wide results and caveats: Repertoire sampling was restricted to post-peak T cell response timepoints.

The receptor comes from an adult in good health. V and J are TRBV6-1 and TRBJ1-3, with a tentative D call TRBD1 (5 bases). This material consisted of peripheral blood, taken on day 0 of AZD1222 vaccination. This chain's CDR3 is CASSEAGTGNTIYF. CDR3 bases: TGTGCCAGCAGTGAAGCGGGGACCGGAAACACCATATATTTT.